The 19 T cell receptor beta chains given below trace back to one sample, sequenced in a study of shared clonotypes between healthy human individuals. Naive CD8 cells were CD45RO-negative, positively selected for CCR7, excluding terminally differentiated effector memory CD45RA+ cells. The method was immunoSEQ multiplex PCR; TCRdb's version includes in-frame clones alone and lacks a portion of them. The data hold millions of clones, with over 85% observed a single time. Sequencing input: naive CD8+ T cells sorted from blood. The origin of the receptors is a man younger than 35 in good health.

V is TRBV5-6 and J is TRBJ2-1, with D perhaps TRBD2 (6 bases). V was cut by 2 bases and J by 2 bases, with 11 bases left in between. Germline CDR1 and CDR2: SGHDT and YYEEEE. The CDR3 runs 15 residues. The CDR3, as DNA: TGTGCCAGCAGCTTCCCGGGGGTCACCTACAATGAGCAGTTCTTC. Protein sequence: CASSFPGVTYNEQFF.

This chain joins TRBV10-3 and TRBJ2-1; TRBD2 matches at 7 bases. The germline gives CDR1 ENHRY, CDR2 SYGVKD. CDR3 length equals 17 residues. The V and J ends lost 2 bases and 8 bases, in that order; junction bases with no gene match: 15. CDR3 region: CAISEVLGGFDRYEQFF. DNA for the CDR3: TGTGCCATCAGTGAGGTCCTCGGGGGGTTTGATAGGTATGAGCAGTTCTTC.

The V and J genes are TRBV7-6 and TRBJ2-3; the match to TRBD2 covers 10 bases. The CDR3 sequence is 16 residues long. The J segment lost 4 bases and the V segment lost 1 base, leaving 5 bases of the junction unmatched. CDR1 SGHVS and CDR2 FNYEAQ come from the germline V gene. CDR3 in amino acids: CASSLEASGSPDTQYF. DNA of the CDR3: TGTGCCAGCAGCTTAGAGGCTAGCGGGAGCCCAGATACGCAGTATTTT.

The count of this clone is one. The chain carries TRBV10-3 and TRBJ2-1, with 12 bases fitting TRBD2. V was pared by 3 bases and J by 4 bases, with 4 bases of the junction left unmatched. The CDR3 contains 16 residues. In germline, CDR1 is ENHRY, CDR2 SYGVKD. CDR3 coding DNA: TGTGCCATCAGTGACCCTCTAGCGGGAGGGTACAATGAGCAGTTCTTC. This gives the protein CAISDPLAGGYNEQFF.

The sample holds one count of this clone. The sample holds other DNA sequences that translate to the same CDR3. In nucleotides, the CDR3 is TGTGCCAGCAGAGGACTAGCGGGAGGTGTAGATACGCAGTATTTT. Protein: CASRGLAGGVDTQYF. The chain employs TRBV6-5 and TRBJ2-3, with 14 bases aligning to TRBD2. Per the germline V gene, CDR1 is MNHEY and CDR2 is SVGAGI. V lost 6 bases and J lost 5; bases outside the gene matches: 4. CDR3 length equals 15 residues.

This chain connects TRBV19 to TRBJ2-7; no clear D. The germline V gene encodes CDR1 LNHDA and CDR2 SQIVND (reference sequence). Between the trimmed V and J ends, which lost 1 base and 5 bases, there was a span of 12 bases. CDR3 length: 14 residues. Written as DNA, the CDR3 is TGTGCCAGTAGTATAGTGCCAGGCTGGGACGAGCAGTACTTC. Protein product: CASSIVPGWDEQYF.

The gene calls are TRBV29-1 and TRBJ2-3; D unclear. CDR1 is SQVTM, CDR2 ANQGSEA, per germline. Trimming removed 3 bases at V and 6 bases at J, with 16 bases between. The CDR3 is made up of 14 amino acids. The DNA for the CDR3 is TGCAGCGTTGACGGAGTGCTCATCAGTGATACGCAGTATTTT. Its protein is CSVDGVLISDTQYF.

To note about this clone: This CDR3 is also generated by other DNA sequences in the sample. The chain has TRBV27 and TRBJ1-2; 7 nucleotides match TRBD1. Germline CDR1 and CDR2: MNHEY and SMNVEV (reference sequence). V lost 4 bases to trimming and J lost 6 bases; unmatched junction nucleotides: 2. This CDR3 contains 12 residues. The CDR3 is CASSSTGNGYTF. The CDR3 DNA follows: TGTGCCAGCAGTTCGACAGGGAATGGCTACACCTTC.

This clone was found once. This chain connects TRBV5-4 to TRBJ1-3, with TRBD1 as a possible D gene (6 bases). There are 16 residues in the CDR3. Trimming stripped 0 bases from V and 1 base from J, with 11 bases between. CDR1 SGHNT and CDR2 YYREEE come from the germline V gene (reference sequence). This CDR3 is CASSLGTGQSGNTIYF. The CDR3 bases are TGTGCCAGCAGCTTGGGTACAGGGCAGTCTGGAAACACCATATATTTT.

The CDR3 spells CASSYAGAYNEQFF. For the CDR3, the DNA is TGTGCCAGCAGTTACGCGGGGGCCTACAATGAGCAGTTCTTC. The rearrangement joins TRBV6-5 to TRBJ2-1, with 7 positions matching TRBD2. Germline CDR1 and CDR2: MNHEY and SVGAGI. The CDR3 sequence is 14 residues long. The junction had 0 bases not matched to a gene; V was cut back by 2 bases and J by 2 bases.

The gene calls are TRBV13 and TRBJ2-1, with TRBD1 matching over 11 bases. Germline assignment: CDR1 PRHDT and CDR2 FYEKMQ (reference sequence). The J segment lost 0 bases and the V segment lost 8 bases, leaving 0 bases of the junction unmatched. The length of the CDR3 is 14 residues. CDR3 DNA sequence: TGTGCCAGCGGGACAGGGGGCTCCTACAATGAGCAGTTCTTC. This sequence encodes CASGTGGSYNEQFF.

The V and J genes are TRBV5-1 and TRBJ2-1; 10 bases fit TRBD2. The length of the CDR3 is 16 residues. Germline values: CDR1 SGHRS, CDR2 YFSETQ. The V segment lost 3 bases and the J segment 7 bases; nucleotides outside the gene matches: 10. CDR3 loop: CASSSGSLAGDNEQFF. In nucleotides, the CDR3 is TGCGCCAGCAGCTCCGGCTCGCTAGCGGGGGATAATGAGCAGTTCTTC.

The rearrangement uses TRBV25-1 and TRBJ2-7; D not certain. V was shortened by 6 bases and J by 6 bases, with 15 bases between the two germline ends. The CDR3 is 13 residues long. Germline assignment: CDR1 MGHDK and CDR2 SYGVNS. CDR3 bases: TGTGCCAGCAGGGACGGAGTCGGTGCCGAGCAGTACTTC. As protein: CASRDGVGAEQYF.

As for this clone: An end of the junction does not agree with germline; a read error may underlie this. The V gene is TRBV7-7, the J gene TRBJ2-3, with 10 bases lining up with TRBD2. The CDR3 spans 16 residues. Germline CDR1 reads SSHAT; CDR2 reads FNYEAQ (reference sequence). CDR3 DNA sequence: TGTGCTAGCAGCCCTACACTAGCGGGAAGCTCAGATACGCAGTATTTT. Translated, it gives CASSPTLAGSSDTQYF.

This clone is a singleton in its sample. The chain employs TRBV4-1 and TRBJ2-1, with 10 bases aligning to TRBD2. The CDR3 covers 15 residues. The trim removed 1 base at V and 8 bases at J, leaving 5 bases unmatched. The germline V gene has CDR1 MGHRA and CDR2 YSYEKL. The CDR3 here is CASSQVSGRAHEQFF. DNA of the CDR3: TGCGCCAGCAGCCAAGTCAGCGGGAGGGCCCATGAGCAGTTCTTC.

The chain combines TRBV6-5 with TRBJ2-3; 8 bases agree with TRBD1. V dropped 6 bases and J dropped 4; count of bases not matched to a gene: 9. This CDR3 is built from 15 residues. Germline CDR1 MNHEY, CDR2 SVGAGI. The CDR3 reads CASSHDRGGPDTQYF. The CDR3 nucleotides read TGTGCCAGCAGCCACGACAGGGGCGGACCAGATACGCAGTATTTT.

Only one count was recorded for this clone. The chain links TRBV4-2 to TRBJ1-2; D is possibly TRBD1 (6 bases). Germline CDR1 is LGHNA and CDR2 is YNFKEQ. Trimming took 2 bases from V and 4 from J, leaving 11 bases between them. The CDR3 has 14 residues. CDR3: CASSQTGSSYGYTF. CDR3 nucleotide sequence: TGTGCCAGCAGCCAAACAGGGAGCTCCTATGGCTACACCTTC.

In DNA form, the CDR3 reads TGTGCCATCAGTGTGTCGGCGGATACGATGAACACTGAAGCTTTCTTT. Protein product: CAISVSADTMNTEAFF. The rearrangement links TRBV10-3 to TRBJ1-1; the D is unclear. The V end lost 4 bases, the J end lost 0 bases, and 15 bases lay between the germline ends. From germline, CDR1 is ENHRY and CDR2 SYGVKD. This CDR3 region has 16 residues.

This clone was seen just once. The V gene is TRBV7-8, the J gene TRBJ2-7, with D maybe TRBD2 (6 bases). Trimming pared 4 bases from V and 2 bases from J, leaving 9 bases between. The CDR3 extends over 13 amino acids. Germline V gene lookup returns CDR1 SGHVS and CDR2 FQNEAQ. CDR3 nucleotide sequence: TGTGCCAGCAGCTATGGCGGGACCTACGAGCAGTACTTC. This encodes CASSYGGTYEQYF.